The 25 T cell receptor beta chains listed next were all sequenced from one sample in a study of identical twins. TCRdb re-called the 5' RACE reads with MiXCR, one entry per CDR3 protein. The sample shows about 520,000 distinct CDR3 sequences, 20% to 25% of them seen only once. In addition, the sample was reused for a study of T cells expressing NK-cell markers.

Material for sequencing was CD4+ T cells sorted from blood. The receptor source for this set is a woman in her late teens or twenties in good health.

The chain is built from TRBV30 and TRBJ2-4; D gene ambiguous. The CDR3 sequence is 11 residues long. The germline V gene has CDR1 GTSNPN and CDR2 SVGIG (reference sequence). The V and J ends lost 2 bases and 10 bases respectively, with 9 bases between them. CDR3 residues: CAWSPERIQYF. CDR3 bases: TGTGCCTGGAGTCCTGAGAGGATTCAGTACTTC. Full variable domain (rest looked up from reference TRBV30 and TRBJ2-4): SQTIHQWPATLVQPVGSPLSLECTVEGTSNPNLYWYRQAAGRGLQLLFYSVGIGQISSEVPQNLSASRPQDRQFILSSKKLLLSDSGFYLCAWSPERIQYFGAGTRLSVL.

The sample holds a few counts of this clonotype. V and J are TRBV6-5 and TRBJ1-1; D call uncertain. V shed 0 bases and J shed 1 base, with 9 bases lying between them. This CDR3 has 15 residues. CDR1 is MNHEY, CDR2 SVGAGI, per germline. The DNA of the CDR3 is TGTGCCAGCAGTTACTCGATATCAGGGAACACTGAAGCTTTCTTT. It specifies CASSYSISGNTEAFF.

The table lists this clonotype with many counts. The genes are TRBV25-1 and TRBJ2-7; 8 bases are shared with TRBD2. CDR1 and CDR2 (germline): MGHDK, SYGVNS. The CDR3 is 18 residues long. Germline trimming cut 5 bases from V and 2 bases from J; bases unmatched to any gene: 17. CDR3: CASSPDSSTSEITYEQYF. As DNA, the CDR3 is TGTGCCAGCAGTCCCGACTCCTCGACTAGCGAAATAACCTACGAGCAGTACTTC.

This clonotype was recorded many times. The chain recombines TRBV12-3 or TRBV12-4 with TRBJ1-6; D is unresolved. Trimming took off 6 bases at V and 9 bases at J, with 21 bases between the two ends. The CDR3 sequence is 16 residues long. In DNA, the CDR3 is TGTGCCAGCAGCCAAAACGTCGGGTGGCCTGGTTCACCCCTCCACTTT. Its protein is CASSQNVGWPGSPLHF.

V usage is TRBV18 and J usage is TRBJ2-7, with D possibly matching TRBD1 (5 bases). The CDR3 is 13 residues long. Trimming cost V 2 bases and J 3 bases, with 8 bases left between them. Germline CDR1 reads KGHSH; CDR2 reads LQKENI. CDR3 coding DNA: TGTGCCAGCTCACCAGGCAGGGACTACGAGCAGTACTTC. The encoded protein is CASSPGRDYEQYF.

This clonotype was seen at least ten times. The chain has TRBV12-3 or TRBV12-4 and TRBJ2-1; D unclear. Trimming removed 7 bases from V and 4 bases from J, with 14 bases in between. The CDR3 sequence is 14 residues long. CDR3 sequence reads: CASTLGYEYNEQFF. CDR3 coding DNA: TGTGCCAGCACCCTCGGGTACGAGTACAATGAGCAGTTCTTC.

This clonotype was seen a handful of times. The CDR3 DNA sequence: TGTGCCAGCAACCCCGGGACTAGCGGGGGTAACGGGGAGCTGTTTTTT. Amino acids: CASNPGTSGGNGELFF. The V and J genes are TRBV2 and TRBJ2-2, with TRBD2 identical over 14 bases. This CDR3 contains 16 residues. V shed 7 bases and J 7 bases; nucleotides not matched to a gene: 8. The V gene's germline CDR1 is SNHLY and CDR2 FYNNEI. Using reference TRBV2 and TRBJ2-2 for the parts outside the CDR3, the full variable domain is EPEVTQTPSHQVTQMGQEVILRCVPISNHLYFYWYRQILGQKVEFLVSFYNNEISEKSEIFDDQFSVERPDGSNFTLKIRSTKLEDSAMYFCASNPGTSGGNGELFFGEGSRLTVL.

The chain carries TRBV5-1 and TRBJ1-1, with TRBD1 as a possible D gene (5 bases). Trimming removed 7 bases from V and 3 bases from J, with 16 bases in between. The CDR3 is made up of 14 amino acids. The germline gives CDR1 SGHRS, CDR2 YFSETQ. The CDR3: CASDVGRGDTEAFF. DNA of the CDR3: TGCGCCAGCGACGTGGGTAGGGGCGACACTGAAGCTTTCTTT.

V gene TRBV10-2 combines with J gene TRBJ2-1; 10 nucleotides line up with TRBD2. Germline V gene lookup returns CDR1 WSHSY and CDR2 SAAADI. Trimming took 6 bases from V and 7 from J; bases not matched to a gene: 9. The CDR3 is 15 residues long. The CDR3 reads CASRIDSGRWNEQFF. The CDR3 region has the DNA TGCGCCAGCAGAATAGATAGCGGGAGGTGGAATGAGCAGTTCTTC.

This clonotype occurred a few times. CDR3 in amino acids: CASSWGASGTTDTQYF. The CDR3 nucleotides are TGCGCCAGCAGCTGGGGGGCTAGCGGGACAACAGATACGCAGTATTTT. V usage is TRBV5-1 and J usage is TRBJ2-3; 9 bases are shared with TRBD2. This CDR3 is built from 16 residues. Germline V gene sequence: CDR1 SGHRS, CDR2 YFSETQ. The trim removed 3 bases at V and 3 bases at J, leaving 8 bases unmatched.

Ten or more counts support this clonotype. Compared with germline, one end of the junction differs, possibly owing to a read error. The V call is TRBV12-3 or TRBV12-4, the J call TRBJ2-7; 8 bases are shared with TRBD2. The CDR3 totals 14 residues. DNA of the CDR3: TGTGCCAGCAGCTTAGCGGGGACATCCTACGAGCAGTACTTC. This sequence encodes CASSLAGTSYEQYF.

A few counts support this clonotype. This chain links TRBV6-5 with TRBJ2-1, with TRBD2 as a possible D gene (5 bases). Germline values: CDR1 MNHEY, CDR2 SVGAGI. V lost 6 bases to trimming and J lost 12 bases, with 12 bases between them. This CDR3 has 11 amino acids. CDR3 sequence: CASSDHRGQFF. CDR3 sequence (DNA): TGTGCCAGCAGCGACCACCGGGGGCAGTTCTTC.

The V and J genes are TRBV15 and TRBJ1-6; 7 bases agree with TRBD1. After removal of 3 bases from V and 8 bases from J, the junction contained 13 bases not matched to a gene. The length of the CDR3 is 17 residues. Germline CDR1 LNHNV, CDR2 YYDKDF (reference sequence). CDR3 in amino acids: CATSSPPGTARDSPLHF. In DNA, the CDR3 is TGTGCCACCAGCAGTCCCCCCGGGACAGCTCGGGATTCACCCCTCCACTTT.

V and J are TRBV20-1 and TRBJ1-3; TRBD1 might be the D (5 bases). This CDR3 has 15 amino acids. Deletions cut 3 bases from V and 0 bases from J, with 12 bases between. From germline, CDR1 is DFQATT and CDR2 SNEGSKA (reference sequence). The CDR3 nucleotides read TGCAGTGCTAGTCCCGGGACTGGCTCTGGAAACACCATATATTTT. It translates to CSASPGTGSGNTIYF.

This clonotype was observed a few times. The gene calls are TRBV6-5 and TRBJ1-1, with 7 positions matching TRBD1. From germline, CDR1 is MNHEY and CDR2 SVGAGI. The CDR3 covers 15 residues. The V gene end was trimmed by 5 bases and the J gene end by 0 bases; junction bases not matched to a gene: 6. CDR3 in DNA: TGTGCCAGCAGTAACGACAGGGCCCTGAACACTGAAGCTTTCTTT. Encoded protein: CASSNDRALNTEAFF.

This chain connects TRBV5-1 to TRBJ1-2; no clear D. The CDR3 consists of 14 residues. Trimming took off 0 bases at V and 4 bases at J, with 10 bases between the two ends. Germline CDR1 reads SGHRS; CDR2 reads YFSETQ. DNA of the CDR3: TGCGCCAGCAGCTTGGATTGGGCGAGCTATGGCTACACCTTC. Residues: CASSLDWASYGYTF.

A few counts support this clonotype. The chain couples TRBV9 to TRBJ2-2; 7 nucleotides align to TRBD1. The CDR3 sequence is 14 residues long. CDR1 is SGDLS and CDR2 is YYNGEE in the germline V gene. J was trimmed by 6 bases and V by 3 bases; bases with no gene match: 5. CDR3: CASSEMTGPGELFF. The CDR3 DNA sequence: TGTGCCAGCAGCGAGATGACAGGGCCCGGGGAGCTGTTTTTT.

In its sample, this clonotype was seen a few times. This chain's CDR3 is CSAVGQGERAFF. CDR3 coding DNA: TGCAGTGCTGTGGGACAGGGGGAAAGAGCTTTCTTT. The rearrangement uses TRBV20-1 and TRBJ1-1; 11 bases are shared with TRBD1. This CDR3 has 12 amino acids. Germline V lookup: CDR1 DFQATT, CDR2 SNEGSKA (reference sequence). With V trimmed by 5 bases and J by 10 bases, 6 bases remained unmatched.

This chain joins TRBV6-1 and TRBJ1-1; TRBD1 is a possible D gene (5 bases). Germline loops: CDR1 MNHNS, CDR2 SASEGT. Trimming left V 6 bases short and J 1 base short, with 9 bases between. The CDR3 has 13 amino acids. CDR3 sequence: CASRDTANTEAFF. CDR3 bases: TGTGCCAGCAGGGACACAGCGAACACTGAAGCTTTCTTT.

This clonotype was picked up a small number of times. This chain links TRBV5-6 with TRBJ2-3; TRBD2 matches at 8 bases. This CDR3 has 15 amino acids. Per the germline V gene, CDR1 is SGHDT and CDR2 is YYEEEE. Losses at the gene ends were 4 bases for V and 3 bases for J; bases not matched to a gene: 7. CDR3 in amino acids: CASSQLGGETDTQYF. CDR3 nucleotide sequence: TGTGCCAGCAGCCAACTCGGGGGGGAGACAGATACGCAGTATTTT.

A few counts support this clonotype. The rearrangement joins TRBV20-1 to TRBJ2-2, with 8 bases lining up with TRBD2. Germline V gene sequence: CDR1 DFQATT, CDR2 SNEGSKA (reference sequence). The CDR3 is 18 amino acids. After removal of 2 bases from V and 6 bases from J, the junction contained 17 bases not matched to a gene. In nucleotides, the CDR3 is TGCAGTGCTAGATCGTTTGGACGGGGACTAGAGGTCGCCGGGGAGCTGTTTTTT. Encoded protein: CSARSFGRGLEVAGELFF.

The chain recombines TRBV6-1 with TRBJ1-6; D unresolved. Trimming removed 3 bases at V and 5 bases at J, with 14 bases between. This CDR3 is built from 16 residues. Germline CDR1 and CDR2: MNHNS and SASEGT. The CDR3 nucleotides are TGTGCCAGCAGTGATCAGTCGCCTCTAAATAATTCACCCCTCCACTTT. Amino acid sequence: CASSDQSPLNNSPLHF.

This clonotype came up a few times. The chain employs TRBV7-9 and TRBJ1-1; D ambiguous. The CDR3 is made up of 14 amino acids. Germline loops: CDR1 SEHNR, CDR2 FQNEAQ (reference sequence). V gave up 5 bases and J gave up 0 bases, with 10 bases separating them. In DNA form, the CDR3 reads TGTGCCAGCAGCACACCTGGGGTGAACACTGAAGCTTTCTTT. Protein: CASSTPGVNTEAFF. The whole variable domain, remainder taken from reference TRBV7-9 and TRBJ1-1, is DTGVSQNPRHKITKRGQNVTFRCDPISEHNRLYWYRQTLGQGPEFLTYFQNEAQLEKSRLLSDRFSAERPKGSFSTLEIQRTEQGDSAMYLCASSTPGVNTEAFFGQGTRLTVV.

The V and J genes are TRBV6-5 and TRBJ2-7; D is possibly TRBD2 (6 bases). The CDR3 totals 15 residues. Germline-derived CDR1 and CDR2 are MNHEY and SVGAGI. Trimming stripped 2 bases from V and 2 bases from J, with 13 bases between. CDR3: CASSYVTGETYEQYF. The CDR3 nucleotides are TGTGCCAGCAGTTACGTTACGGGGGAGACCTACGAGCAGTACTTC.

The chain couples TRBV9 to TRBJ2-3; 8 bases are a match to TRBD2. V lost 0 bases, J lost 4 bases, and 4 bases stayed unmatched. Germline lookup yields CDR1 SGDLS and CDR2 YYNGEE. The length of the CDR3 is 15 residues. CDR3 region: CASSVGAGVSDTQYF. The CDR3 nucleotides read TGTGCCAGCAGCGTAGGAGCGGGAGTATCAGATACGCAGTATTTT. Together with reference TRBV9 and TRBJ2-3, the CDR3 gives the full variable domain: DSGVTQTPKHLITATGQRVTLRCSPRSGDLSVYWYQQSLDQGLQFLIQYYNGEERAKGNILERFSAQQFPDLHSELNLSSLELGDSALYFCASSVGAGVSDTQYFGPGTRLTVL.